These T cell receptor beta chains were read from a single sample in a study of T-cell reconstitution after alpha-beta-depleted transplantation in children. MiXCR, run by TCRdb on the PCR reads, gives a single entry per CDR3 protein. This sample has some 300,000 distinct CDR3 sequences; over 9% occur once, and the top ten carry 7.5%. The input for sequencing was PBMCs, taken before TCRalphabeta/CD19-depleted stem cell transplant. The receptor set was obtained from a boy under two years old with acute myeloid leukemia, due to receive a stem cell transplant. Both conserved end residues are part of each CDR3.

>TRBJ2-7|TRBV12-3/TRBV12-4
CASSSTGVPYEQYF
>TRBJ2-5|TRBV5-6
CASSFWIEETQYF
>TRBJ1-2|TRBV4-2
CASSQDDLWGVYGYTF
>TRBJ2-5|TRBV7-8
CASSPRLAGGPGQETQYF
>TRBJ2-7|TRBV15
CATSKAGGPYEQYF
>TRBJ2-7|TRBV27
CASSQNGQAYEQYF
>TRBJ2-7|TRBV6-5
CASSYSKTTSGSANYEQYF
>TRBJ2-7|TRBV5-1
CASSLPHPPGQVYEQYF
>TRBJ1-4|TRBV20-1
CSATPGTGRRGATNEKLFF
>TRBJ2-7|TRBV27
CASSPTLVLGYEQYF
>TRBJ1-1|TRBV11-2
CASTPGQNFVVNTEAFF
>TRBJ2-6|TRBV20-1
CSARTPGSPSGANVLTF
>TRBJ1-5|TRBV6-6
CASSGSQPQHF
>TRBJ2-7|TRBV7-2
CASSTETSGGSYEQYF
>TRBJ2-2|TRBV3-1
CASSPPRMPGASRGELFF
>TRBJ1-2|TRBV2
CASSENRAYGYTF
>TRBJ2-5|TRBV7-9
CASSLKVQETQYF
>TRBJ1-5|TRBV27
CASSLGGRLNQPQHF
>TRBJ2-4|TRBV18
CASSLRDGDIQYF
>TRBJ2-7|TRBV5-1
CASSVDREQYF
>TRBJ2-7|TRBV12-3/TRBV12-4
CASSSDYEQYF
>TRBJ2-1|TRBV5-6
CASSDSGRVTYNEQFF
>TRBJ1-2|TRBV12-3/TRBV12-4
CASSLARTGGALGYTF
>TRBJ1-2|TRBV12-3/TRBV12-4
CASRISRDRGNYGYTF
>TRBJ2-7|TRBV27
CPRGAYEQYF
>TRBJ2-7|TRBV3-1
CASSQGQFNYEQYF
>TRBJ2-4|TRBV28
CASRLWDNSHIQYF
>TRBJ2-5|TRBV6-1
CASIDRGKQETQYF
>TRBJ2-7|TRBV20-1
CSASRAGGGYEQYF
>TRBJ2-3|TRBV4-2
CASSRVGGLSRADTQYF
>TRBJ2-5|TRBV5-1
CASSFRGARQTQYF
>TRBJ1-6|TRBV6-1
CASSETNSPLHF
>TRBJ1-1|TRBV5-1
CASRPRQGLNTEAFF
>TRBJ2-7|TRBV7-8
CASSLGNVYEQYF
>TRBJ2-5|TRBV7-9
CASSFHSNQETQYF
>TRBJ2-1|TRBV3-1
CASRVRQWPTPKTSSYNEQFF
>TRBJ1-1|TRBV24-1
CATSDLGTGTGTEAFF
>TRBJ2-1|TRBV9
CASSVSGGGALEQFF
>TRBJ2-5|TRBV5-1
CASSLTGGAETQYF
>TRBJ2-2|TRBV5-1
CASSPGGGYAGELFF
>TRBJ1-1|TRBV5-1
CASSLVPGDTEAFF
>TRBJ2-1|TRBV28
CASSLTGGNEQFF
>TRBJ2-3|TRBV29-1
CSVGGGGAGLSTDTQYF
>TRBJ1-2|TRBV3-1
CASSQGTGTLKGYTF
>TRBJ2-2|TRBV29-1
CSVETGEDAGELFF
>TRBJ2-3|TRBV19
CASSMTGGFPPDTQYF
>TRBJ1-5|TRBV15
CATSRDAYRPNQPQHF
>TRBJ2-1|TRBV7-9
CASSLRTSWRAFNEQFF
>TRBJ1-4|TRBV20-1
CSASRGASKKLFF
>TRBJ2-2|TRBV4-3
CASSHPSVNTGELFF
>TRBJ2-1|TRBV12-3/TRBV12-4
CASSSRQVMGEQFF
>TRBJ2-1|TRBV11-2
CASSLATANEQFF
>TRBJ1-5|TRBV20-1
CSASWTGREPQHF
>TRBJ2-2|TRBV11-2
CASSRGVGTSGRGNTGELFF
>TRBJ2-5|TRBV19
CASWEFQETQYF
>TRBJ1-1|TRBV20-1
CSARRGADTEAFF